The 6 T cell receptor beta chains below were found in one sample sequenced in a study of blood T cell repertoires in COVID-19. The repertoire was sequenced with immunoSEQ multiplex PCR; TCRdb's copy has only in-frame clones and lacks some. The sample consists of about 250,000 clones, about four fifths of them appearing once. The source material was peripheral blood. Every receptor here comes from a man in his forties or fifties with active or convalescent COVID-19.

The chain is built from TRBV4-1 and TRBJ1-6; TRBD1 matches at 10 bases. CDR1 is MGHRA, CDR2 YSYEKL, per germline. CDR3 length: 17 residues. The V segment lost 7 bases and the J segment 7 bases; nucleotides outside the gene matches: 13. In DNA form, the CDR3 reads TGCGCCAGCAACCCGGGACAGGGGTCTAGTTTGAATTCACCCCTCCACTTT. Translating gives CASNPGQGSSLNSPLHF.

This clone was detected a few times. The chain carries TRBV4-2 and TRBJ2-5, with D possibly matching TRBD1 (8 bases). CDR3 length: 16 residues. Trimming removed 6 bases from V and 5 bases from J, with 22 bases in between. The germline V gene has CDR1 LGHNA and CDR2 YNFKEQ. The CDR3 nucleotides read TGTGCCAGCAGACAGGGGGGGCCCGGGCCACGGGAGACCCAGTACTTC. This sequence encodes CASRQGGPGPRETQYF.

The chain recombines TRBV6-5 with TRBJ1-6; no clear D. Trimming stripped 4 bases from V and 10 bases from J, with 14 bases between. CDR3 length: 14 amino acids. Germline loops: CDR1 MNHEY, CDR2 SVGAGI. The CDR3 region is CASSLLAFGSPLHF. The CDR3 region has the DNA TGTGCCAGCAGTTTACTCGCATTCGGGTCACCCCTCCACTTT.

This clone has a single count. The CDR3 DNA sequence: TGCGCCAGCAGCTCCGGACAGAGGGAAGGGTACGAGCAGTACTTC. Translation gives CASSSGQREGYEQYF. V and J are TRBV5-1 and TRBJ2-7; the D gene is possibly TRBD1 (6 bases). CDR1 and CDR2 from the germline V gene are SGHRS and YFSETQ. The length of the CDR3 is 15 residues. Trimming shortened V by 3 bases and J by 4 bases, and 17 bases separated the two germline ends.

Here the CDR3 reads CASSQDRGAYYEQYF. DNA for the CDR3: TGCGCCAGCAGCCAAGACCGCGGGGCCTACTACGAGCAGTACTTC. The rearrangement uses TRBV4-3 and TRBJ2-7, with D maybe TRBD2 (6 bases). Trimming stripped 0 bases from V and 3 bases from J, with 12 bases between. The germline CDR1 and CDR2 sequences are LGHNA and YSLEER. The CDR3 is 15 amino acids.

The chain recombines TRBV3-1 (or the pseudogene TRBV3-2) with TRBJ2-5, with D maybe TRBD2 (5 bases). The CDR3 contains 15 residues. Per germline, CDR1 LGHDT and CDR2 YNNKEL (reference sequence). V shed 0 bases and J shed 6 bases, with 14 bases lying between them. The DNA of the CDR3 is TGTGCCAGCAGCCAAGACCGGAGGATTGGACAGACCCAGTACTTC. It specifies CASSQDRRIGQTQYF.